This is a list of T cell receptor beta chains from one sample in a study of T cells after yellow fever vaccination. Via MiXCR, TCRdb re-called the 5' RACE reads, giving one row per CDR3 protein. Here the sample spans about 580,000 distinct CDR3 sequences, around 16% being singletons. The sample was PBMCs, taken about 5 days after the first yellow fever vaccination. The source of these receptors is a man between 18 and 35 years old who received the YFV17D yellow fever vaccine. CDR3s include the opening cysteine and the closing phenylalanine or tryptophan. A D gene is named only where the DNA matches it firmly. Clone size is stated in some rows and not others, as once, few, many or a class when expanded.

TRBV5-1	NA	TRBD1	TRBJ1-6	TGCGCCAGCAGCCGGAATCCCCGGGACAGTAATTCACCCCTCCACTTT	CASSRNPRDSNSPLHF
TRBV7-3	NA	NA	TRBJ2-2	TGTGCCAGCAGATCCCGTCTGGACCTCACCGGGGAGCTGTTTTTT	CASRSRLDLTGELFF
TRBV2	NA	TRBD2	TRBJ2-2	TGTGCCAGCAGTGGACTAGCCTCCGGGGAGCTGTTTTTT	CASSGLASGELFF
TRBV7-3	few	NA	TRBJ2-2	TGTGCCAGCAGCTTATTCACAGAGCTCAAAGGGGTGAACACCGGGGAGCTGTTTTTT	CASSLFTELKGVNTGELFF
TRBV6-1	few	TRBD1	TRBJ2-4	TGTGCCAGCAGTCCACAGGGGGCGTCCAAAAACATTCAGTACTTC	CASSPQGASKNIQYF
TRBV6-1	NA	NA	TRBJ1-3	TGTGCCAGCAGTGAAAGGGGAGAATCTGGAAACACCATATATTTT	CASSERGESGNTIYF
TRBV4-1	NA	NA	TRBJ2-5	TGCGCCAGCAGCCAATCCAATCCGGGACTCGAGACCCAGTACTTC	CASSQSNPGLETQYF
TRBV24-1	NA	NA	TRBJ2-3	TGTGCCACCAGTGATTCAGCCTATACGCAGTATTTT	CATSDSAYTQYF
TRBV6-2/TRBV6-3	few	NA	TRBJ1-1	TGTGCCAGCAACTACGGGCAGAACACTGAAGCTTTCTTT	CASNYGQNTEAFF
TRBV10-1	NA	NA	TRBJ1-6	TGCGCCAGCAGTGAGGACTTTAATTCACCCCTCCACTTT	CASSEDFNSPLHF
TRBV7-2	NA	NA	TRBJ2-5	TGTGCCAGCAGTTCCCGAGGTGGGGGGTTGGAGACCCAGTACTTC	CASSSRGGGLETQYF
TRBV2	few	NA	TRBJ2-2	TGTGCCAGCAGTGAGCAGGGTTCGGCCGGGGAGCTGTTTTTT	CASSEQGSAGELFF
TRBV11-1	few	NA	TRBJ2-1	TGTGCCAGCAGCTTAGAGGTTCGGGGAAATGAGCAGTTCTTC	CASSLEVRGNEQFF
TRBV9	few	TRBD2	TRBJ2-5	TGTGCCAGCAGCATCACCGGGACTAGCGAGACCCAGTACTTC	CASSITGTSETQYF
TRBV5-1	NA	TRBD1	TRBJ2-2	TGCGCCAGCAGCTTGTTTGGACAGGGGGCTCAGGTGACCGGGGAGCTGTTTTTT	CASSLFGQGAQVTGELFF
TRBV9	few	NA	TRBJ1-3	TGTGCCAGCAGCGTAGGTTTGAGCTCTGGAAACACCATATATTTT	CASSVGLSSGNTIYF
TRBV19	NA	NA	TRBJ1-5	TGTGCCAGTAGTATAGATCAAGCCGACAGTAATCAGCCCCAGCATTTT	CASSIDQADSNQPQHF
TRBV15	few	NA	TRBJ2-1	TGTGCCACCAGCAGGCAGGGTTACAATGAGCAGTTCTTC	CATSRQGYNEQFF
TRBV5-4	few	NA	TRBJ2-1	TGTGCCAGCAGCTTGGAGGGTTGGGGGACGACCTACAATGAGCAGTTCTTC	CASSLEGWGTTYNEQFF
TRBV4-3	many	NA	TRBJ2-2	TGCGCCAGCAGCCGAGACAGGAACACCGGGGAGCTGTTTTTT	CASSRDRNTGELFF
TRBV11-2	NA	NA	TRBJ1-2	TGTGCCAGCAGCTTACATAAGACAGCAAACTATGGCTACACCTTC	CASSLHKTANYGYTF
TRBV18	NA	NA	TRBJ2-2	TGTGCCAGCTCACCTCGGGACACCGAACGATACACCGGGGAGCTGTTTTTT	CASSPRDTERYTGELFF
TRBV6-5	NA	NA	TRBJ1-5	TGTGCCAGCAGTTACTCAGGGAAGCATCAGCCCCAGCATTTT	CASSYSGKHQPQHF
TRBV18	few	NA	TRBJ1-3	TGTGCCAGCTCACCGGGGGTTCCTGGAAACACCATATATTTT	CASSPGVPGNTIYF
TRBV11-2	few	NA	TRBJ2-2	TGTGCCATTAACAGACGGAACACCGGGGAGCTGTTTTTT	CAINRRNTGELFF
TRBV7-2	NA	NA	TRBJ2-7	TGTGCCAGCAGCTTAACGCAGCGGAACTACGAGCAGTACTTC	CASSLTQRNYEQYF
TRBV5-5	NA	TRBD1	TRBJ2-2	TGTGCCAGCAGCTACACGGGACAGGGCACCGGGGAGCTGTTTTTT	CASSYTGQGTGELFF
TRBV6-5	few	TRBD2	TRBJ2-3	TGTGCCAGCAGTTATCTCGGACTAGCGGGGGCCCACACAGATACGCAGTATTTT	CASSYLGLAGAHTDTQYF
TRBV24-1	NA	NA	TRBJ2-1	TGTGCCACCAGTGATCAAGGGGCAGGGGACTACAATGAGCAGTTCTTC	CATSDQGAGDYNEQFF
TRBV4-2	NA	NA	TRBJ2-7	TGTGCCAGCAGCCAAAGGGGGGGCCTCGACGAGCAGTACTTC	CASSQRGGLDEQYF
TRBV7-2	few	TRBD2	TRBJ2-1	TGTGCCAGCAGCTTCGCGGGGGGGGATGAGCAGTTCTTC	CASSFAGGDEQFF
TRBV3-1	NA	TRBD2	TRBJ2-7	TGTGCCAGCAGCCAAGAAGCGGGGGGGGCCTACGAGCAGTACTTC	CASSQEAGGAYEQYF
TRBV7-2	few	TRBD1	TRBJ1-2	TGTGCCAGCAGCTCCTGGACAGGGGGCACTGGTGGCTACACCTTC	CASSSWTGGTGGYTF
TRBV4-3	few	TRBD1	TRBJ1-2	TGCGCCAGCAGTCAAGGTGTAGGACAGGGGGCTTTTGGCTACACCTTC	CASSQGVGQGAFGYTF
TRBV11-2	few	TRBD2	TRBJ2-1	TGTGCCAGCAGATCGCTCCAGCGGGGGGGCACTGGTGAGCAGTTCTTC	CASRSLQRGGTGEQFF
TRBV12-3/TRBV12-4	few	NA	TRBJ2-5	TGTGCCAGCAGACGGGGGGCCCAAGAGACCCAGTACTTC	CASRRGAQETQYF
TRBV5-4	NA	TRBD2	TRBJ2-3	TGTGCCAGCAGCTCGGGGACTAGCTCAGATACGCAGTATTTT	CASSSGTSSDTQYF
TRBV14	NA	TRBD2	TRBJ2-7	TGTGCCAGCAGCCCCCAGGGACTAGCGGGGGGGTCCTCCTACGAGCAGTACTTC	CASSPQGLAGGSSYEQYF
TRBV6-2/TRBV6-3	NA	NA	TRBJ1-2	TGTGCCAGCAGTTTCCTGGACAGAGATTGGTATGGCTACACCTTC	CASSFLDRDWYGYTF
TRBV6-5	few	NA	TRBJ1-1	TGTGCCAGCAGTTACGGGGGAGGGGCTTTCTTT	CASSYGGGAFF
TRBV7-2	NA	NA	TRBJ1-2	TGTGCCAGCAGCTCTTGGGTGGGCTACACCTTC	CASSSWVGYTF
TRBV6-5	few	NA	TRBJ1-1	TGTGCCAGCAGCGTCTACGTCCCTCCCAACACTGAAGCTTTCTTT	CASSVYVPPNTEAFF
TRBV6-5	few	TRBD1	TRBJ2-5	TGTGCCAGCAGTTTCCGCGGACAGGGGGCTGGGGAGACCCAGTACTTC	CASSFRGQGAGETQYF
TRBV10-3	NA	NA	TRBJ2-7	TGTGCCATCATGAGGGGACTCTCCTACGAGCAGTACTTC	CAIMRGLSYEQYF
TRBV20-1	NA	NA	TRBJ1-2	TGCAGTGCTAGAGTCCCGGCTGGGGGCTACACCTTC	CSARVPAGGYTF
TRBV5-6	few	NA	TRBJ1-1	TGTGCCAGCCCGGAGGGGCAGGACACTGAAGCTTTCTTT	CASPEGQDTEAFF
TRBV7-2	NA	NA	TRBJ2-3	TGTGCCAGCAGCTTGAGGCAAGGGGGGTGGACAGATACGCAGTATTTT	CASSLRQGGWTDTQYF
TRBV20-1	NA	NA	TRBJ1-5	TGCAGTGCTAGAACGGGGAAGGGCAATCAGCCCCAGCATTTT	CSARTGKGNQPQHF
TRBV4-3	NA	TRBD1	TRBJ1-2	TGCGCCAGCAGCCAAGGGGACAGGGGGCACTATGGCTACACCTTC	CASSQGDRGHYGYTF
TRBV18	few	NA	TRBJ1-3	TGTGCCAGCTCACCGAGGGACACAGCCTCTGGAAACACCATATATTTT	CASSPRDTASGNTIYF
TRBV12-3/TRBV12-4	NA	NA	TRBJ1-1	TGTGCCAGCACCGAACAGGGATTGAACACTGAAGCTTTCTTT	CASTEQGLNTEAFF
TRBV7-9	NA	NA	TRBJ2-3	TGTGCCAGCAGCTTACGCGGGGCTGGCTATTTAGATACGCAGTATTTT	CASSLRGAGYLDTQYF
TRBV5-7	few	TRBD1	TRBJ1-5	TGTGCCAGCAGCTCCCCAAACAGGGGAATTGGTCAGCCCCAGCATTTT	CASSSPNRGIGQPQHF